The 23 T cell receptor beta chains below all came from one sample that was sequenced in a study of blood T cell repertoires in COVID-19. Only in-frame clones appear in the TCRdb table, and some are missing; sequencing was by immunoSEQ multiplex PCR. In the table there are about 340,000 clones, almost 90% of which are singletons. The sample was peripheral blood. Receptors originate from a woman in her sixties or seventies with COVID-19, enrolled during active disease.

This clone was counted a single time. The chain recombines TRBV9 with TRBJ1-2; D not resolved. The germline gives CDR1 SGDLS, CDR2 YYNGEE. CDR3 size: 14 residues. V was cut by 3 bases and J by 4 bases, with 13 bases left in between. The CDR3 DNA reads TGTGCCAGCAGCGGAGGTTTCAGCGGCTATGGCTACACCTTC. This encodes CASSGGFSGYGYTF.

The chain links TRBV7-9 to TRBJ1-1, with 7 positions matching TRBD1. This CDR3 is built from 15 residues. The junction had 12 bases not matched to a gene; V was cut back by 5 bases and J by 6 bases. Per germline, CDR1 SEHNR and CDR2 FQNEAQ (reference sequence). The CDR3 nucleotides are TGTGCCAGCAGCACGACGCTACAGGGGTGGCCTGAAGCTTTCTTT. The encoded protein is CASSTTLQGWPEAFF.

The V and J genes are TRBV27 and TRBJ2-1; the match to TRBD1 covers 8 bases. With 4 bases clipped from V and 0 bases from J, the junction kept 5 bases outside the gene matches. This CDR3 region has 16 residues. Per the germline V gene, CDR1 is MNHEY and CDR2 is SMNVEV (reference sequence). The CDR3 nucleotides are TGTGCCAGCAGTTCGGACAGGGCTAGCTCCTACAATGAGCAGTTCTTC. Its translation: CASSSDRASSYNEQFF.

The rearrangement uses TRBV7-2 and TRBJ2-3, with 9 bases aligning to TRBD2. Germline CDR1 SGHTA, CDR2 FQGNSA. CDR3 length equals 16 residues. Germline trimming cut 5 bases from V and 2 bases from J; bases unmatched to any gene: 8. CDR3 protein: CASSLQLAGFTDTQYF. Here the CDR3 DNA reads TGTGCCAGCAGCCTCCAACTAGCGGGTTTCACAGATACGCAGTATTTT.

The chain uses TRBV30 and TRBJ1-1; the D is unclear. Germline values: CDR1 GTSNPN, CDR2 SVGIG (reference sequence). The CDR3 is 13 residues long. V lost 8 bases, J lost 5 bases, and 18 bases lay in between. The CDR3 protein is CAISEQPLTEAFF. Here the CDR3 DNA reads TGTGCCATCTCAGAACAGCCCCTTACTGAAGCTTTCTTT.

The chain carries TRBV6-5 and TRBJ2-2; unclear D gene. Germline V gene data show CDR1 as MNHEY and CDR2 as SVGAGI. V was shortened by 8 bases and J by 7 bases, with 8 bases between the two germline ends. This CDR3 region has 11 residues. CDR3: CASAWSGELFF. The CDR3 nucleotides are TGTGCCAGCGCATGGAGCGGGGAGCTGTTTTTT.

The V and J genes are TRBV14 and TRBJ1-4; possibly TRBD1 for D (6 bases). Germline-derived CDR1 and CDR2 are SGHDN and FVKESK. The CDR3 loop spans 14 amino acids. Between the trimmed V and J ends, which lost 7 bases and 2 bases, there was a span of 11 bases. For the CDR3, the DNA is TGTGCCAGCAACCAGGGGCGGACTAATGAAAAACTGTTTTTT. This sequence encodes CASNQGRTNEKLFF.

The V and J genes are TRBV27 and TRBJ2-3, with unresolved D. Germline-derived CDR1 and CDR2 are MNHEY and SMNVEV (reference sequence). The CDR3 spans 16 residues. V was cut by 10 bases and J by 0 bases, with 20 bases left in between. The CDR3 coding sequence is TGTGCCACCTCGCAGAGAGGCGGCGCTAGCACAGATACGCAGTATTTT. Protein: CATSQRGGASTDTQYF.

The chain recombines TRBV19 with TRBJ1-1; a weak D match, TRBD1 (5 bases). V was cut by 4 bases and J by 2 bases, with 8 bases left in between. The CDR3 contains 13 residues. CDR1 and CDR2 from the germline V gene are LNHDA and SQIVND (reference sequence). The CDR3 region is CASSKGYNTEAFF. As DNA, the CDR3 is TGTGCCAGTAGTAAGGGGTACAACACTGAAGCTTTCTTT.

The gene calls are TRBV7-9 and TRBJ1-3, with a weak D call TRBD1 (5 bases). The CDR3 is 16 residues long. CDR1 is SEHNR and CDR2 is FQNEAQ in the germline V gene (reference sequence). Between the trimmed V and J ends, which lost 4 bases and 0 bases, there was a span of 13 bases. The chain's CDR3 is CASSSDTLNSGNTIYF. The CDR3, as DNA: TGTGCCAGCAGCTCGGACACACTAAACTCTGGAAACACCATATATTTT. Full variable domain (remainder filled in from reference TRBV7-9 and TRBJ1-3): DTGVSQNPRHKITKRGQNVTFRCDPISEHNRLYWYRQTLGQGPEFLTYFQNEAQLEKSRLLSDRFSAERPKGSFSTLEIQRTEQGDSAMYLCASSSDTLNSGNTIYFGEGSWLTVV.

The chain combines TRBV10-1 with TRBJ2-7, with 8 bases matching TRBD2. CDR3 length: 15 amino acids. The J segment lost 1 base and the V segment lost 0 bases, leaving 2 bases of the junction unmatched. Germline V gene sequence: CDR1 WNHNN, CDR2 SYGVQD (reference sequence). The DNA for the CDR3 is TGCGCCAGCAGTGAGTCATCGGGGGGGTCCTACGAGCAGTACTTC. Translation gives CASSESSGGSYEQYF.

The chain is built from TRBV10-3 and TRBJ1-1; D uncertain. This CDR3 has 15 amino acids. From germline, CDR1 is ENHRY and CDR2 SYGVKD. V lost 4 bases to trimming and J lost 5 bases, with 17 bases between them. In nucleotides, the CDR3 is TGTGCCATCAGTGGGGGAGTTGGCGGGAAGACTGAAGCTTTCTTT. It specifies CAISGGVGGKTEAFF.

V gene TRBV5-4 combines with J gene TRBJ1-4; weak D call: TRBD1 (5 bases). Per germline, CDR1 SGHNT and CDR2 YYREEE (reference sequence). CDR3 length: 14 amino acids. V was shortened by 0 bases and J by 5 bases, with 8 bases between the two germline ends. The CDR3 bases are TGTGCCAGCAGCTTGGACAGGTCAAATGAAAAACTGTTTTTT. Translating gives CASSLDRSNEKLFF.

The chain has TRBV19 and TRBJ1-1; perhaps TRBD1 as D (5 bases). CDR1 LNHDA and CDR2 SQIVND come from the germline V gene (reference sequence). This CDR3 contains 11 residues. V was cut by 8 bases and J by 3 bases, with 7 bases left in between. The chain's CDR3 is CASLRDTEAFF. CDR3 DNA sequence: TGTGCCAGTCTCAGGGACACTGAAGCTTTCTTT.

CDR3 nucleotides: TGTGCCAGCAGCTTTCAGGGTGAAGTTAACTATGGCTACACCTTC. Protein: CASSFQGEVNYGYTF. The J gene is TRBJ1-2, the V gene TRBV13; tentative D call: TRBD1 (5 bases). The CDR3 is 15 amino acids. V was shortened by 3 bases and J by 1 base, with 12 bases between the two germline ends. Germline CDR1 and CDR2: PRHDT and FYEKMQ (reference sequence).

This chain joins TRBV20-1 and TRBJ1-5, with 10 bases matching TRBD1. The CDR3 extends over 16 amino acids. CDR1 DFQATT and CDR2 SNEGSKA come from the germline V gene (reference sequence). V dropped 3 bases and J dropped 2; count of bases not matched to a gene: 7. CDR3 sequence (DNA): TGCAGTGCTAGTCCGACAGGGGGCGACGGCAATCAGCCCCAGCATTTT. This codes for CSASPTGGDGNQPQHF.

The chain has TRBV2 and TRBJ1-4, with D uncertain. The CDR3 covers 13 residues. The V and J ends lost 2 bases and 6 bases respectively, with 7 bases between them. CDR1 and CDR2 (germline): SNHLY, FYNNEI. The CDR3 sequence is CASSEIVDEKLFF. The CDR3 DNA reads as TGTGCCAGCAGTGAAATAGTCGATGAAAAACTGTTTTTT.

The chain recombines TRBV5-1 with TRBJ1-1; D possibly corresponds to TRBD1 (6 bases). Germline-derived CDR1 and CDR2 are SGHRS and YFSETQ. The germline V and J ends were trimmed by 6 bases and 2 bases, with 17 bases remaining between them. The CDR3 has 15 amino acids. CDR3 region: CASTVFGGANTEAFF. For the CDR3, the DNA is TGCGCCAGCACCGTATTCGGGGGGGCTAACACTGAAGCTTTCTTT.

The chain employs TRBV11-2 and TRBJ2-2, with a possible D match to TRBD2 (5 bases). The V and J ends lost 4 bases and 7 bases respectively, with 16 bases between them. Germline CDR1 is SGHAT and CDR2 is FQNNGV. The CDR3 contains 15 residues. The CDR3: CASSYPSRADGELFF. Here the CDR3 DNA reads TGTGCCAGCAGCTACCCTTCGAGGGCCGACGGGGAGCTGTTTTTT.

The rearrangement uses TRBV5-4 and TRBJ2-7; 7 bases fit TRBD1. V lost 3 bases to trimming and J lost 6 bases; unmatched junction nucleotides: 9. The CDR3 length is 14 residues. Germline CDR1 is SGHNT and CDR2 is YYREEE (reference sequence). The CDR3: CASSSGQARREQYF. In nucleotides, the CDR3 is TGTGCCAGCAGCTCTGGACAGGCGAGACGCGAGCAGTACTTC.

This clone has just one count. V gene TRBV20-1 combines with J gene TRBJ2-7; D unresolved. Trimming shortened V by 7 bases and J by 0 bases, and 4 bases separated the two germline ends. The V gene's germline CDR1 is DFQATT and CDR2 SNEGSKA (reference sequence). The CDR3 spans 10 residues. The CDR3 region has the DNA TGCAGTGTCAGCTCCTACGAGCAGTACTTC. Its translation is CSVSSYEQYF.

This sequence joins TRBV7-2 and TRBJ2-5; TRBD2 aligns across 10 bases. The V gene end was trimmed by 3 bases and the J gene end by 4 bases; junction bases not matched to a gene: 2. CDR1 SGHTA and CDR2 FQGNSA come from the germline V gene. This CDR3 has 14 residues. CDR3 sequence reads: CASSFRLAGETQYF. The CDR3 bases are TGTGCCAGCAGCTTCCGACTAGCGGGAGAGACCCAGTACTTC. Complete variable domain (other parts from reference TRBV7-2 and TRBJ2-5): GAGVSQSPSNKVTEKGKDVELRCDPISGHTALYWYRQSLGQGLEFLIYFQGNSAPDKSGLPSDRFSAERTGGSVSTLTIQRTQQEDSAVYLCASSFRLAGETQYFGPGTRLLVL.

The chain recombines TRBV5-1 with TRBJ2-5, with 11 bases identical to TRBD2. The CDR3 length is 15 residues. Trimming at V came to 0 bases and at J to 4 bases, leaving 2 bases not matched to a gene. In germline, CDR1 is SGHRS, CDR2 YFSETQ. The CDR3 protein is CASSLDGTSGETQYF. The CDR3, as DNA: TGCGCCAGCAGCTTGGATGGGACTAGCGGAGAGACCCAGTACTTC.